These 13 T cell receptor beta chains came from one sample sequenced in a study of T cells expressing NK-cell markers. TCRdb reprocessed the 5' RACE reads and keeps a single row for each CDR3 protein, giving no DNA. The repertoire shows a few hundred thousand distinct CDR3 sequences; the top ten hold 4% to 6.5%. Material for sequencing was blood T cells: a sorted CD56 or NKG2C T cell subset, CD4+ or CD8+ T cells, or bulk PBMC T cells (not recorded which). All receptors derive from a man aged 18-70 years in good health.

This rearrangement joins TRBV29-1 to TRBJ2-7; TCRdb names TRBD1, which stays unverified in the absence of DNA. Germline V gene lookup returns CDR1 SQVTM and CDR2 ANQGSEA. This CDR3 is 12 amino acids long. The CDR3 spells CSGGTGAYEQYF.

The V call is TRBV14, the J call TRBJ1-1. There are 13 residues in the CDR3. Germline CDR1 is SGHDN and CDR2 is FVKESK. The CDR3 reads CASSQDLDSEAFF.

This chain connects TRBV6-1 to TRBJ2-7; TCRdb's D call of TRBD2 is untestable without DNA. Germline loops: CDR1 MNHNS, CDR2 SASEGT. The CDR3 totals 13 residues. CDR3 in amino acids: CASELGPTYEQYF.

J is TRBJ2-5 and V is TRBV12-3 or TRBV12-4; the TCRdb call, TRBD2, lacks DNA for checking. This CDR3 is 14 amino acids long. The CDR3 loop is CASSLEGRYRAQYF.

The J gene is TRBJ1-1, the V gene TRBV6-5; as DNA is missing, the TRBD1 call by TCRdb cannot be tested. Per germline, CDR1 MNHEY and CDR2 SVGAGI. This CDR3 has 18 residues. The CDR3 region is CASNYPTGQGFLNTEAFF.

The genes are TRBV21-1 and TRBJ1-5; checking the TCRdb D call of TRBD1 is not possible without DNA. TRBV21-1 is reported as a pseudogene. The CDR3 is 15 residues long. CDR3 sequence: CASSKLPGKNQPQHF.

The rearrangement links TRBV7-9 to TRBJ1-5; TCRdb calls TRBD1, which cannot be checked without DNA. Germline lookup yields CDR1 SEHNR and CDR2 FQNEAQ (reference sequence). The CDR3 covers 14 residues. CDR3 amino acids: CASTRTGANQPQHF.

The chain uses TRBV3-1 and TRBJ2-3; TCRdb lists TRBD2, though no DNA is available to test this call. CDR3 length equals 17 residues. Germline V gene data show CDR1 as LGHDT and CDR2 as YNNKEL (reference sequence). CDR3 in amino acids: CASSQGLAGGKVDTQYF.

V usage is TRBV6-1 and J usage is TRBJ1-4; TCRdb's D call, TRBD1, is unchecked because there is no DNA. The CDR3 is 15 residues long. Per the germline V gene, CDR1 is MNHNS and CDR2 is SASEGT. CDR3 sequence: CASSPPGTRGEKLFF.

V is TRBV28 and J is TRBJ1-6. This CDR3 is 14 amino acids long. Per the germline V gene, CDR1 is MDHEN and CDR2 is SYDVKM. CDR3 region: CASSRGSYNSPLHF.

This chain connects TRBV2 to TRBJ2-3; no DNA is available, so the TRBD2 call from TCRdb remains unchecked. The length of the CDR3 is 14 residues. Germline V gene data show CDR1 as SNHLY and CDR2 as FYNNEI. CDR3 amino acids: CASSRGGAGDTQYF.

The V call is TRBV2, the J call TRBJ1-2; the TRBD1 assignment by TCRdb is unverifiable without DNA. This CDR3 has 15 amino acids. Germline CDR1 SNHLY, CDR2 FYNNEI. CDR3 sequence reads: CASKGELHANYGYTF.

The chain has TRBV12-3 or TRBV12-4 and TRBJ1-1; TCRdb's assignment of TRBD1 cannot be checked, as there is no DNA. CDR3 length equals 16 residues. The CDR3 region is CASSLLPGHWNTEAFF.